These 28 T cell receptor beta chains share one sample of origin, sequenced in a study of blood T cell repertoires in COVID-19. The repertoire was sequenced with immunoSEQ multiplex PCR; TCRdb's copy has only in-frame clones and lacks some. Of about 42,000 clones detected, roughly nine tenths appear once; the ten largest clones hold around a fifth. Sequenced sample: peripheral blood. These receptors were collected from a man aged 65 to 85 with active COVID-19.

This chain uses TRBV27 with TRBJ2-7; 7 nucleotides match TRBD1. The germline V gene encodes CDR1 MNHEY and CDR2 SMNVEV (reference sequence). This CDR3 is 11 amino acids long. V gave up 8 bases and J gave up 3 bases; unmatched junction bases: 1. The CDR3, as DNA: TGTGCCAGCGGACAGGTCTACGAGCAGTACTTC. Its protein is CASGQVYEQYF.

The V gene is TRBV18, the J gene TRBJ2-3; D uncertain. The V and J ends lost 3 bases and 5 bases respectively, with 15 bases between them. Germline values: CDR1 KGHSH, CDR2 LQKENI. This CDR3 region has 15 residues. In DNA form, the CDR3 reads TGTGCCAGCTCACCTTTTCTTCAGGCCGGAGATACGCAGTATTTT. Amino acid sequence: CASSPFLQAGDTQYF.

The chain recombines TRBV12-3 or TRBV12-4 with TRBJ1-4; D not resolved. V gave up 3 bases and J gave up 4 bases, with 3 bases separating them. The CDR3 spans 12 residues. CDR3 in DNA: TGTGCCAGCAGTTTCCGTAATGAAAAACTGTTTTTT. Its translation: CASSFRNEKLFF.

J is TRBJ1-5 and V is TRBV29-1; D ambiguous. Per germline, CDR1 SQVTM and CDR2 ANQGSEA. The CDR3 loop spans 15 amino acids. Trimming took 6 bases from V and 6 from J, leaving 21 bases between them. CDR3 loop: CSVAHEDGVGQPQHF. DNA of the CDR3: TGCAGCGTAGCCCATGAGGACGGGGTGGGTCAGCCCCAGCATTTT.

This clone has just one count. CDR3 nucleotide sequence: TGCGCCAGCAGTCACCCCCAAAGGGGTCAGCCCCAGCATTTT. Translating gives CASSHPQRGQPQHF. V and J are TRBV23-1 and TRBJ1-5; maybe TRBD1 (5 bases). TRBV23-1 has ORF status, its function being uncertain. Trimming removed 3 bases at V and 6 bases at J, with 12 bases between. The CDR3 sequence is 14 residues long.

This rearrangement joins TRBV7-6 to TRBJ2-1, with 10 nucleotides matching TRBD2. This CDR3 contains 22 residues. Germline V lookup: CDR1 SGHVS, CDR2 FNYEAQ. V gave up 0 bases and J gave up 7 bases; unmatched junction bases: 24. The CDR3 region is CASSLAFSGTSATIVPGNEQFF. CDR3 DNA sequence: TGTGCCAGCAGCTTAGCGTTTTCCGGGACTAGCGCTACTATTGTCCCAGGGAATGAGCAGTTCTTC.

This chain connects TRBV5-1 to TRBJ1-1, with a tentative D call TRBD1 (5 bases). The germline V gene encodes CDR1 SGHRS and CDR2 YFSETQ. V lost 0 bases to trimming and J lost 8 bases, with 14 bases between them. The CDR3 covers 14 residues. This CDR3 is CASSLVRQGGEAFF. CDR3 DNA sequence: TGCGCCAGCAGCTTGGTAAGGCAGGGAGGAGAAGCTTTCTTT.

This chain uses TRBV11-2 with TRBJ2-5; the D gene is possibly TRBD1 (5 bases). The V end was cut by 5 bases, the J end by 2 bases, with 9 bases between. CDR3 size: 13 residues. In germline, CDR1 is SGHAT, CDR2 FQNNGV. The CDR3 DNA is TGTGCCAGCAGCGTAAGACAGCAAGAGACCCAGTACTTC. Its protein is CASSVRQQETQYF.

The chain joins TRBV7-9 to TRBJ2-1, with 8 nucleotides matching TRBD1. CDR1 is SEHNR, CDR2 FQNEAQ, per germline (reference sequence). CDR3 length: 15 residues. With V trimmed by 5 bases and J by 3 bases, 6 bases remained unmatched. CDR3 amino acids: CASSLRTGFYNEQFF. The CDR3 DNA reads TGTGCCAGCAGCCTCAGGACAGGGTTCTACAATGAGCAGTTCTTC.

This sequence joins TRBV4-2 and TRBJ1-6; D gene unclear. The CDR3 length is 18 residues. Trimming stripped 0 bases from V and 6 bases from J, with 18 bases between. Germline CDR1 reads LGHNA; CDR2 reads YNFKEQ. The DNA for the CDR3 is TGTGCCAGCAGCCAAGATCGCCTTTTGGCGGTGACTAATTCACCCCTCCACTTT. Translating it yields CASSQDRLLAVTNSPLHF.

The chain links TRBV4-3 to TRBJ1-3; no clear D. Germline CDR1 is LGHNA and CDR2 is YSLEER. Trimming left V 4 bases short and J 4 bases short, with 17 bases between. The CDR3 runs 16 residues. CDR3 residues: CASSLEYETTGNTIYF. The CDR3 DNA sequence: TGCGCCAGCAGCCTTGAGTATGAGACAACAGGAAACACCATATATTTT.

The chain carries TRBV5-4 and TRBJ2-1; 14 nucleotides align to TRBD2. The V gene end was trimmed by 4 bases and the J gene end by 3 bases; junction bases not matched to a gene: 3. CDR3 length: 16 residues. Germline V lookup: CDR1 SGHNT, CDR2 YYREEE (reference sequence). The CDR3 spells CASSPGLAGGYNEQFF. DNA for the CDR3: TGTGCCAGCAGCCCCGGACTAGCGGGGGGCTACAATGAGCAGTTCTTC.

The chain joins TRBV3-1 (or the pseudogene TRBV3-2) to TRBJ1-4; 8 bases map to TRBD1. CDR3 length: 14 amino acids. With V trimmed by 7 bases and J by 4 bases, 5 bases remained unmatched. The V gene's germline CDR1 is LGHDT and CDR2 YNNKEL (reference sequence). DNA of the CDR3: TGTGCCAGCACAGACAGGGGTCATAATGAAAAACTGTTTTTT. Translating it yields CASTDRGHNEKLFF.

The gene calls are TRBV14 and TRBJ2-1, with a weak D call TRBD2 (6 bases). The V gene lost 4 bases and the J gene lost 9 bases, with 16 bases spanning the gap. Germline CDR1 SGHDN, CDR2 FVKESK. The CDR3 runs 14 residues. The CDR3 region has the DNA TGTGCCAGCAGCCGGGACTTCTATGGTGGTGAGCAGTTCTTC. It codes for CASSRDFYGGEQFF.

This clone was recorded a few times. This rearrangement joins TRBV2 to TRBJ2-3, with 12 bases matching TRBD2. This CDR3 has 19 residues. CDR1 and CDR2 (germline): SNHLY, FYNNEI. The V and J ends lost 1 base and 4 bases, in that order; junction bases with no gene match: 12. This CDR3 reads CASSEGWASGRVKADTQYF. The CDR3 DNA is TGTGCCAGCAGTGAAGGATGGGCTAGCGGGAGGGTAAAGGCAGATACGCAGTATTTT.

The V call is TRBV7-3, the J call TRBJ2-2, with 8 nucleotides matching TRBD1. The germline CDR1 and CDR2 sequences are SGHTA and FQGTGA. V lost 6 bases to trimming and J lost 6 bases; unmatched junction nucleotides: 6. The CDR3 consists of 14 residues. CDR3 in amino acids: CASRADRGAGELFF. Written as DNA, the CDR3 is TGTGCCAGCAGGGCCGACAGGGGTGCCGGGGAGCTGTTTTTT. The whole variable domain, remainder taken from reference TRBV7-3 and TRBJ2-2, is GAGVSQTPSNKVTEKGKYVELRCDPISGHTALYWYRQSLGQGPEFLIYFQGTGAADDSGLPNDRFFAVRPEGSVSTLKIQRTERGDSAVYLCASRADRGAGELFFGEGSRLTVL.

This chain uses TRBV2 with TRBJ2-2, with a tentative D call TRBD2 (5 bases). There are 15 residues in the CDR3. Trimming took 6 bases from V and 5 from J, leaving 16 bases between them. Germline CDR1 SNHLY, CDR2 FYNNEI. This CDR3 reads CASRLRDQLTGELFF. DNA of the CDR3: TGTGCCAGCAGGCTCCGGGATCAGCTAACCGGGGAGCTGTTTTTT. Full variable domain (outside the CDR3, taken from reference TRBV2 and TRBJ2-2): EPEVTQTPSHQVTQMGQEVILRCVPISNHLYFYWYRQILGQKVEFLVSFYNNEISEKSEIFDDQFSVERPDGSNFTLKIRSTKLEDSAMYFCASRLRDQLTGELFFGEGSRLTVL.

V and J are TRBV28 and TRBJ2-7; unclear D gene. Trimming shortened V by 8 bases and J by 4 bases, and 12 bases separated the two germline ends. Germline CDR1 reads MDHEN; CDR2 reads SYDVKM. The CDR3 totals 12 residues. In nucleotides, the CDR3 is TGTGCCAGCCAAACCCTCGGTTACGAGCAGTACTTC. Its protein product is CASQTLGYEQYF.

This chain uses TRBV6-5 with TRBJ2-6; maybe TRBD1 (5 bases). The germline V gene has CDR1 MNHEY and CDR2 SVGAGI. The V gene lost 6 bases and the J gene lost 2 bases, with 11 bases spanning the gap. CDR3 length: 15 amino acids. The CDR3 protein is CASRSQGTGANVLTF. The CDR3 DNA sequence: TGTGCCAGCAGATCTCAGGGTACTGGGGCCAACGTCCTGACTTTC.

The rearrangement links TRBV11-2 to TRBJ2-2; 8 nucleotides align to TRBD1. Germline CDR1 is SGHAT and CDR2 is FQNNGV. This CDR3 region has 17 residues. With 1 base clipped from V and 2 bases from J, the junction kept 6 bases outside the gene matches. As DNA, the CDR3 is TGTGCCAGCAGCTTAGGCCTGACAGGGGATAACACCGGGGAGCTGTTTTTT. Amino acids: CASSLGLTGDNTGELFF.

V gene TRBV7-8 combines with J gene TRBJ2-5; 8 positions agree with TRBD2. Germline CDR1 is SGHVS and CDR2 is FQNEAQ. CDR3 size: 14 residues. V lost 7 bases to trimming and J lost 4 bases; unmatched junction nucleotides: 8. This chain's CDR3 is CASIRGGVLETQYF. Written as DNA, the CDR3 is TGTGCCAGCATTCGGGGGGGCGTATTAGAGACCCAGTACTTC.

V gene TRBV19 combines with J gene TRBJ2-2, with D possibly matching TRBD1 (5 bases). The CDR3 length is 13 residues. The V end was cut by 6 bases, the J end by 5 bases, with 10 bases between. Germline CDR1 reads LNHDA; CDR2 reads SQIVND (reference sequence). Here the CDR3 DNA reads TGTGCCAGTAGAGACAGAAATACCGGGGAGCTGTTTTTT. Its protein product is CASRDRNTGELFF.

This chain links TRBV4-1 with TRBJ2-7; D is possibly TRBD1 (6 bases). V was pared by 0 bases and J by 3 bases, with 9 bases between. The CDR3 covers 14 residues. Germline V gene lookup returns CDR1 MGHRA and CDR2 YSYEKL. The CDR3 region has the DNA TGCGCCAGCAGCCAAGAGGGGGCGTACTACGAGCAGTACTTC. Amino acids: CASSQEGAYYEQYF.

This rearrangement joins TRBV30 to TRBJ2-5, with 10 nucleotides matching TRBD2. Germline V lookup: CDR1 GTSNPN, CDR2 SVGIG (reference sequence). V trimming: 1 base; J trimming: 2 bases; junction bases outside the gene matches: 4. CDR3 length equals 15 residues. The chain's CDR3 is CAWSEKAGGQETQYF. The DNA of the CDR3 is TGTGCCTGGAGTGAAAAAGCGGGGGGGCAAGAGACCCAGTACTTC.

V is TRBV9 and J is TRBJ2-2; 10 bases align to TRBD2. This CDR3 comprises 16 residues. Germline CDR1 is SGDLS and CDR2 is YYNGEE. The J segment lost 1 base and the V segment lost 3 bases, leaving 3 bases of the junction unmatched. The chain's CDR3 is CASSASGRGNTGELFF. CDR3 in DNA: TGTGCCAGCAGCGCGAGCGGGAGGGGGAACACCGGGGAGCTGTTTTTT.

The genes are TRBV7-2 and TRBJ2-1; 9 nucleotides match TRBD2. Looked up from germline, CDR1 is SGHTA and CDR2 is FQGNSA. The junction had 4 bases not matched to a gene; V was cut back by 1 base and J by 6 bases. CDR3 size: 15 residues. CDR3 protein: CASSLGTSEGNEQFF. In nucleotides, the CDR3 is TGTGCCAGCAGCTTAGGGACTAGCGAGGGCAATGAGCAGTTCTTC.

This rearrangement joins TRBV11-1 to TRBJ2-1; 14 nucleotides agree with TRBD2. CDR3 length equals 15 residues. Germline CDR1 SGHAT, CDR2 FQDESV (reference sequence). Trimming cost V 5 bases and J 13 bases; bases outside gene matches: 10. CDR3 amino acids: CASSLQMTSGRAQFF. The CDR3 bases are TGTGCCAGCAGCCTCCAGATGACTAGCGGGAGGGCCCAGTTCTTC.

The rearrangement uses TRBV18 and TRBJ2-3, with unresolved D. CDR3 length equals 14 residues. In germline, CDR1 is KGHSH, CDR2 LQKENI. V gave up 6 bases and J gave up 3 bases, with 13 bases separating them. CDR3 amino acids: CASSRVATTDTQYF. The CDR3, as DNA: TGTGCCAGCTCCCGGGTCGCTACGACAGATACGCAGTATTTT.